Listed below are T cell receptor beta chains from one sample, sequenced in a study of T-cell memory formation after mild COVID-19. Via MiXCR, TCRdb re-called the 5' RACE reads, giving one row per CDR3 protein. The repertoire consists of hundreds of thousands of distinct CDR3 sequences, with 13% to 15% occurring once and the leading ten covering about 22%. Sequences were obtained from PBMCs or a T cell subset sorted from them (not recorded which). The receptors derive from a man aged 18 to 30 who had mild COVID-19 (a few samples of this study predate the infection). Cell type and time point are not known. Each CDR3 is given with its conserved first and last residue. D genes are given only for firm matches. Rows give clone size only sometimes, using once, few, many, or a class for an expanded clone.

>TRBV7-8|.|few|TRBJ1-1
TGTGCCAGCAGGCCTATCGGAGGGAACACTGAAGCTTTCTTT
CASRPIGGNTEAFF
>TRBV20-1|.|.|TRBJ1-1
TGCAGTGCTAGAGATTCGGGAGGCACTGAAGCTTTCTTT
CSARDSGGTEAFF
>TRBV5-1|TRBD2|.|TRBJ2-1
TGCGCCAGCAGCTTGAGACTAGCGGGTCCCCCGGGGAATGAGCAGTTCTTC
CASSLRLAGPPGNEQFF
>TRBV21-1|.|few|TRBJ2-5
TGTGCCAGCATGGGACTAGCGGGGGACCAAGAGACCCAGTACTTC
CASMGLAGDQETQYF
>TRBV27|TRBD2|.|TRBJ2-3
TGTGCCAGCAACCCCGGGACTAGCGGGCTGAGCACAGATACGCAGTATTTT
CASNPGTSGLSTDTQYF
>TRBV4-1|.|many|TRBJ2-5
TGCGCCAGCAGCCAAGAAGAGACCCAGTACTTC
CASSQEETQYF
>TRBV5-8|.|.|TRBJ1-1
TGTGCCGGCAGGGAGGTATTGAACACTGAAGCTTTCTTT
CAGREVLNTEAFF
>TRBV20-1|.|many|TRBJ2-3
TGCAGTGCCCCTGACACCCCTAGCACAGATACGCAGTATTTT
CSAPDTPSTDTQYF
>TRBV6-2/TRBV6-3|.|.|TRBJ2-1
TGTGCCAGCAACAAACAGACAAGTGAGCAGTTCTTC
CASNKQTSEQFF
>TRBV9|.|few|TRBJ1-2
TGTGCCAGCAGACCAGGGGAGGACTATGGCTACACCTTC
CASRPGEDYGYTF
>TRBV21-1|.|few|TRBJ2-5
TGTGCCAGCAGCGCAGGGGGTCGAGCCCCAGAGACCCAGTACTTC
CASSAGGRAPETQYF
>TRBV27|TRBD1|few|TRBJ1-4
TGTGCCAGCAGTTTATCCGGGACAGGGTACGAAAAACTGTTTTTT
CASSLSGTGYEKLFF
>TRBV5-6|.|.|TRBJ1-6
TGTGCCAGCAGCTTGCCTGGGGGCGATTCACCCCTCCACTTT
CASSLPGGDSPLHF
>TRBV6-4|.|few|TRBJ2-3
TGTGCCAGCAGTGCCCTTGCCGGCCCAGATACGCAGTATTTT
CASSALAGPDTQYF
>TRBV10-3|.|many|TRBJ1-2
TGTGCCATCAACCCCGACGGATCCAACTATGGCTACACCTTC
CAINPDGSNYGYTF
>TRBV10-3|TRBD1|few|TRBJ2-3
TGTGCCATCTCCGGGGGACAGGGCACAGATACGCAGTATTTT
CAISGGQGTDTQYF
>TRBV12-3/TRBV12-4|.|.|TRBJ2-1
TGTGCCAGCAGCCTTGGGGCCGCGTCAAATGAGCAGTTCTTC
CASSLGAASNEQFF
>TRBV4-1|.|many|TRBJ1-2
TGCGCCAGCAGCCAAGATGGGGGGAAGGGCTACACCTTC
CASSQDGGKGYTF
>TRBV4-2|TRBD1|.|TRBJ2-7
TGTGCCAGCAGCCAAATGGGACAGGGGGAAACTGAGCAGTACTTC
CASSQMGQGETEQYF
>TRBV19|TRBD2|few|TRBJ2-2
TGTGCCAGTGCAGCAGGCTCCGGGACTAGCGGGGGGGACTACACCGGGGAGCTGTTTTTT
CASAAGSGTSGGDYTGELFF
>TRBV5-6|TRBD1|few|TRBJ1-2
TGTGCCAGCAGCGGGGGTCCGACAGGGGACTATGGCTACACCTTC
CASSGGPTGDYGYTF
>TRBV28|.|few|TRBJ1-2
TGTGCCAGCAGTTTTGGGGGCTTCTCCTATGGCTACACCTTC
CASSFGGFSYGYTF
>TRBV7-9|.|few|TRBJ2-5
TGTGCCAGCAGCTTAATGATGCCAGGTAGTCCCAACTTC
CASSLMMPGSPNF
>TRBV18|TRBD1|few|TRBJ1-6
TGTGCCAGCTCACCACCAAGGGGACAGGGGGGAATCAATTCACCCCTCCACTTT
CASSPPRGQGGINSPLHF
>TRBV28|.|few|TRBJ2-1
TGTGCCAGCAGTGACGGGGGCAGACGGTACAATGAGCAGTTCTTC
CASSDGGRRYNEQFF
>TRBV30|.|many|TRBJ2-2
TGTGCCTCCCCGACAGGGAACACCGGGGAGCTGTTTTTT
CASPTGNTGELFF
>TRBV7-9|TRBD2|.|TRBJ2-2
TGTGCCAGCAGCTCCCAGCCTAGCGGGGGGAACACCGGGGAGCTGTTTTTT
CASSSQPSGGNTGELFF
>TRBV5-1|.|few|TRBJ1-3
TGCGCCAGCAGCTCCCAGGGATTTGGAAACACCATATATTTT
CASSSQGFGNTIYF